This passage covers 20 T cell receptor beta chains from one sample sequenced in a study of T-cell reconstitution after alpha-beta-depleted transplantation in children. As it was prepared, the TCRbeta library received unique molecular identifiers. TCRdb independently ran MiXCR on the PCR reads; one entry per CDR3 protein. The sample lists 600,000 to 800,000 distinct CDR3 sequences, about an eighth occurring once. The starting material was PBMCs, obtained before TCRalphabeta/CD19-depleted stem cell transplant. The receptors stem from a girl under 10 years old with congenital amegakaryocytic thrombocytopenia, due to receive a stem cell transplant.

This clonotype was recorded at least ten times. The rearrangement joins TRBV5-5 to TRBJ1-5; no definite D call. This CDR3 has 13 amino acids. Trimming stripped 4 bases from V and 5 bases from J, with 10 bases between. CDR1 and CDR2 from the germline V gene are SGHKS and YYEKEE (reference sequence). CDR3 nucleotides: TGTGCCAGCAGCCCAAACTCTTATCAGCCCCAGCATTTT. It codes for CASSPNSYQPQHF.

This clonotype was observed at least ten times. The rearrangement joins TRBV5-1 to TRBJ2-5; no reliable D call. The CDR3 is 13 residues long. The germline V and J ends were trimmed by 1 base and 3 bases, with 7 bases remaining between them. CDR1 SGHRS and CDR2 YFSETQ come from the germline V gene. The CDR3 sequence is CASSLFSKETQYF. DNA of the CDR3: TGCGCCAGCAGCTTGTTCTCCAAAGAGACCCAGTACTTC. Supplemented by reference TRBV5-1 and TRBJ2-5, the full variable domain reads KAGVTQTPRYLIKTRGQQVTLSCSPISGHRSVSWYQQTPGQGLQFLFEYFSETQRNKGNFPGRFSGRQFSNSRSEMNVSTLELGDSALYLCASSLFSKETQYFGPGTRLLVL.

This clonotype was seen many times. The rearrangement uses TRBV18 and TRBJ1-1; D may be TRBD1 (5 bases). Trimming left V 3 bases short and J 0 bases short, with 8 bases between. CDR1 and CDR2 (germline): KGHSH, LQKENI. The CDR3 is made up of 14 amino acids. The CDR3 DNA follows: TGTGCCAGCTCACCTGCAGGGCTGAACACTGAAGCTTTCTTT. It encodes CASSPAGLNTEAFF.

A note on this clonotype: One junction end does not reproduce the germline sequence, and a read error may be involved. V gene TRBV7-6 combines with J gene TRBJ2-5; D ambiguous. The CDR3 length is 13 residues. Germline V gene sequence: CDR1 SGHVS, CDR2 FNYEAQ. CDR3 in DNA: TGTGCCAGCAGCCCAGGAGTGCAAGAGATCCAGTACTTC. Translated, it gives CASSPGVQEIQYF.

This clonotype has ten or more counts. The rearrangement joins TRBV5-1 to TRBJ2-1, with TRBD2 identical over 9 bases. V was pared by 0 bases and J by 5 bases, with 9 bases of the junction left unmatched. Germline values: CDR1 SGHRS, CDR2 YFSETQ. The CDR3 length is 17 residues. In DNA form, the CDR3 reads TGCGCCAGCAGCTTGGCCCAAGCGGGAGGCTCAGACAATGAGCAGTTCTTC. It yields the protein CASSLAQAGGSDNEQFF.

Ten or more counts support this clonotype. The J gene is TRBJ1-4, the V gene TRBV20-1, with TRBD1 as a possible D gene (6 bases). CDR1 and CDR2 from the germline V gene are DFQATT and SNEGSKA (reference sequence). V was shortened by 6 bases and J by 7 bases, with 18 bases between the two germline ends. The CDR3 is made up of 14 amino acids. The CDR3 region is CSAPLPGTLEKLFF. The DNA of the CDR3 is TGCAGTGCCCCGCTTCCCGGGACACTTGAAAAACTGTTTTTT.

This clonotype was found many times. V and J are TRBV29-1 and TRBJ2-3; D is unclear. The V end was cut by 7 bases, the J end by 4 bases, with 9 bases between. CDR1 and CDR2 from the germline V gene are SQVTM and ANQGSEA. CDR3 length: 11 residues. The CDR3 DNA sequence: TGCAGCGCCGACGGTGCAGATACGCAGTATTTT. Translation: CSADGADTQYF.

The chain joins TRBV29-1 to TRBJ2-7; TRBD2 is a possible D gene (7 bases). The CDR3 covers 13 residues. Germline values: CDR1 SQVTM, CDR2 ANQGSEA. The CDR3 DNA is TGCAGTGCCGTCGGGGGGCGCGACGACGAGCAGTACTTC. Protein: CSAVGGRDDEQYF.

This clonotype was observed many times. The J gene is TRBJ2-1, the V gene TRBV5-1; possibly TRBD2 for D (5 bases). The CDR3 extends over 16 amino acids. Per germline, CDR1 SGHRS and CDR2 YFSETQ. V lost 0 bases and J lost 4, with 14 bases in between. Here the CDR3 DNA reads TGCGCCAGCAGCTTGGTCTCTAGCTTCTATTACAATGAGCAGTTCTTC. Encoded protein: CASSLVSSFYYNEQFF.

Points on this clonotype: This may come from a read error, since a much larger clone is one base off. The chain couples TRBV29-1 to TRBJ2-7, with D possibly being TRBD2 (6 bases). The germline V gene has CDR1 SQVTM and CDR2 ANQGSEA. The CDR3 is 13 amino acids. Trimming shortened V by 3 bases and J by 3 bases, and 12 bases separated the two germline ends. CDR3 region: CSVDGGGHYEQYF. CDR3 DNA: TGCAGCGTTGACGGTGGAGGGCACTACGAGCAGTACTTC.

This clonotype turned up a few times. The chain's CDR3 is CASSFGSAYEQYF. The CDR3 nucleotides read TGTGCCAGCAGTTTCGGAAGCGCCTACGAGCAGTACTTC. J is TRBJ2-7 and V is TRBV27; D not resolved. In germline, CDR1 is MNHEY, CDR2 SMNVEV (reference sequence). The V end was cut by 3 bases, the J end by 2 bases, with 8 bases between. The CDR3 is made up of 13 amino acids.

This clonotype has more than one count but fewer than ten. The V call is TRBV20-1, the J call TRBJ2-1, with 9 bases identical to TRBD1. This CDR3 contains 16 residues. V shed 3 bases, J shed 2 bases, and the junction held 8 bases outside the gene matches. Germline assignment: CDR1 DFQATT and CDR2 SNEGSKA (reference sequence). The CDR3 reads CSARGPGQGAYNEQFF. The CDR3 DNA sequence: TGCAGTGCTAGGGGTCCGGGACAGGGCGCCTACAATGAGCAGTTCTTC.

The V and J genes are TRBV5-1 and TRBJ2-7; D remains unclear. V gave up 0 bases and J gave up 6 bases, with 13 bases separating them. Germline V gene sequence: CDR1 SGHRS, CDR2 YFSETQ. The CDR3 covers 14 residues. CDR3 residues: CASSLAGETVEQYF. The CDR3, as DNA: TGCGCCAGCAGCTTGGCTGGAGAGACGGTCGAGCAGTACTTC.

This clonotype appeared many times. The rearrangement joins TRBV11-2 to TRBJ2-3; 7 bases align to TRBD2. The CDR3 sequence is 15 residues long. Germline lookup yields CDR1 SGHAT and CDR2 FQNNGV. The V and J ends lost 5 bases and 6 bases, in that order; junction bases with no gene match: 11. As DNA, the CDR3 is TGTGCCAGCAGCGCACGGACTAGGCCGGTGGATACGCAGTATTTT. This gives the protein CASSARTRPVDTQYF.

There are many counts of this clonotype. This chain connects TRBV7-9 to TRBJ1-2, with D tentatively TRBD1 (5 bases). The CDR3 consists of 15 residues. The V end was cut by 3 bases, the J end by 7 bases, with 18 bases between. The germline CDR1 and CDR2 sequences are SEHNR and FQNEAQ (reference sequence). Here the CDR3 reads CASSFQAGQGRGYTF. For the CDR3, the DNA is TGTGCCAGCAGCTTTCAGGCCGGGCAGGGTCGTGGCTACACCTTC.

The chain carries TRBV28 and TRBJ2-7; 7 bases align to TRBD1. This CDR3 has 13 residues. Germline V gives CDR1 MDHEN, CDR2 SYDVKM. J was trimmed by 7 bases and V by 6 bases; bases with no gene match: 9. The CDR3: CASSSTGIEEQYF. The CDR3 coding sequence is TGTGCCAGCAGCTCGACAGGGATCGAGGAGCAGTACTTC.

The V gene is TRBV12-3 or TRBV12-4, the J gene TRBJ2-5, with 10 bases that match TRBD2. This CDR3 spans 15 amino acids. The V segment lost 6 bases and the J segment 3 bases; nucleotides outside the gene matches: 7. The CDR3 nucleotides are TGTGCCAGCAGCCCGAACGGACTAGCGGAAGAGACCCAGTACTTC. Amino acid sequence: CASSPNGLAEETQYF.

V gene TRBV20-1 combines with J gene TRBJ2-3; either TRBD1 or TRBD2 may fit D (5 bases each). V was trimmed by 6 bases and J by 4 bases, leaving 20 bases between them. The germline V gene encodes CDR1 DFQATT and CDR2 SNEGSKA (reference sequence). The CDR3 has 15 residues. In DNA, the CDR3 is TGCAGTGCCCCGCGTGAGGGGATAATAGCAGATACGCAGTATTTT. Translated, it gives CSAPREGIIADTQYF.

The count of this clonotype is one. V is TRBV28 and J is TRBJ2-5; TRBD2 matches at 7 bases. V trimming: 6 bases; J trimming: 5 bases; junction bases outside the gene matches: 9. This CDR3 comprises 14 residues. The germline gives CDR1 MDHEN, CDR2 SYDVKM. CDR3 nucleotide sequence: TGTGCCAGCAGCCCGCCGGGGGGTTTCGAGACCCAGTACTTC. Translating gives CASSPPGGFETQYF.

The table lists this clonotype with many counts. The chain couples TRBV4-1 to TRBJ2-3; 9 nucleotides agree with TRBD1. This CDR3 comprises 15 residues. Germline trimming cut 5 bases from V and 7 bases from J; bases unmatched to any gene: 10. Germline V gives CDR1 MGHRA, CDR2 YSYEKL. The CDR3 reads CASSGRTGDPNTQYF. The CDR3 DNA sequence: TGCGCCAGCAGCGGGAGGACAGGGGATCCGAATACGCAGTATTTT.